This entry describes one T cell receptor beta chain. The CDR3 has 15 amino acids. V gave up 2 bases and J gave up 9 bases, with 17 bases separating them. The germline V gene has CDR1 MDHEN and CDR2 SYDVKM. Some clones are missing from TCRdb's copy, which holds only in-frame ones; the method was immunoSEQ multiplex PCR. The sample lists 150,000 to 200,000 clones; roughly 86% were seen once. This specimen comes from a study of blood T cell repertoires in COVID-19. The clonotype originates from a man aged 40-55 years with active or convalescent COVID-19. Specimen: peripheral blood. V is TRBV28 and J is TRBJ1-5, with TRBD1 as a possible D gene (5 bases). The CDR3 DNA is TGTGCCAGCAGTTTAGGCCAGAGCCTCCAGGGGCCCCAGCATTTT. Amino acid sequence: CASSLGQSLQGPQHF. Variable domain in full (rest from reference TRBV28 and TRBJ1-5): DVKVTQSSRYLVKRTGEKVFLECVQDMDHENMFWYRQDPGLGLRLIYFSYDVKMKEKGDIPEGYSVSREKKERFSLILESASTNQTSMYLCASSLGQSLQGPQHFGDGTRLSIL.